This T cell receptor beta chain was recorded in a study of blood T cell repertoires in COVID-19. Study summary: COVID-19 samples, acute and convalescent, were from the United States, Italy and Spain. T cells, B-cell-depleted T cells, or PBMCs supplied cDNA or gDNA.

The CDR3 totals 17 residues. J was trimmed by 7 bases and V by 4 bases; bases with no gene match: 9. Germline V gene sequence: CDR1 MDHEN, CDR2 SYDVKM. As handled by the study authors: Amplifying reference gene primers gave estimates of nucleated cell counts. Generated by immunoSEQ multiplex PCR, the TCRdb table keeps only in-frame clones and is missing some. That table furnishes V, J and clone size, whereas the DNA furnished D and trimming. The sample holds about 220,000 clones, roughly 82% seen once. This clone was seen just once. V is TRBV28 and J is TRBJ2-2; 13 bases are a match to TRBD2. Sequenced: peripheral blood. This TCR was sampled from a man aged 45-60 years with active or convalescent COVID-19. The CDR3 DNA reads TGTGCCAGCAGTTCCCTTCGGACTAGCGGGGGAGGCGGGGAGCTGTTTTTT. This translates into CASSSLRTSGGGGELFF. The whole variable domain, remainder taken from reference TRBV28 and TRBJ2-2, is DVKVTQSSRYLVKRTGEKVFLECVQDMDHENMFWYRQDPGLGLRLIYFSYDVKMKEKGDIPEGYSVSREKKERFSLILESASTNQTSMYLCASSSLRTSGGGGELFFGEGSRLTVL.